A single sample gave rise to the 29 T cell receptor beta chains below, sequenced in a study of siplizumab effects on memory and regulatory T cells. Clones were sequenced by immunoSEQ multiplex PCR, and TCRdb holds only the in-frame ones, with some missing. The table records more than 90,000 clones, over 90% of them present only once. Sequencing was performed on non-Treg CD4+ T cells sorted from blood. These receptors were collected from a human donor in good health.

This chain connects TRBV28 to TRBJ2-3; 14 nucleotides align to TRBD2. The germline V gene has CDR1 MDHEN and CDR2 SYDVKM. The CDR3 length is 17 residues. The ends lost 6 bases at V and 5 bases at J; junction bases unmatched: 10. The CDR3 nucleotides read TGTGCCAGCAGGACGACTAGCGGGAGGGCCGTAGGAGATACGCAGTATTTT. Its protein is CASRTTSGRAVGDTQYF.

The chain links TRBV14 to TRBJ1-2; perhaps TRBD1 as D (6 bases). The CDR3 sequence is 13 residues long. Germline V CDR1 and CDR2: SGHDN, FVKESK. V lost 6 bases to trimming and J lost 4 bases, with 12 bases between them. CDR3 residues: CASRDSGSYGYTF. Written as DNA, the CDR3 is TGTGCCAGCAGGGACAGCGGCAGCTATGGCTACACCTTC.

This chain joins TRBV5-1 and TRBJ2-7; TRBD1 agrees at 8 bases. Germline V gene sequence: CDR1 SGHRS, CDR2 YFSETQ. Unmatched junction bases numbered 8, after V lost 2 bases and J lost 7 bases. This CDR3 has 14 residues. CDR3 sequence: CASSFDRGASEQYF. The CDR3 DNA reads TGCGCCAGCAGCTTTGACAGGGGAGCTTCGGAGCAGTACTTC.

The DNA of the CDR3 is TGCGCCAGCAGCTTGCAACAGGGGGCTGCCTACGAGCAGTACTTC. Protein: CASSLQQGAAYEQYF. The chain recombines TRBV5-1 with TRBJ2-7; the match to TRBD1 covers 9 bases. V gave up 1 base and J gave up 2 bases; unmatched junction bases: 4. This CDR3 comprises 15 residues. The germline CDR1 and CDR2 sequences are SGHRS and YFSETQ.

V and J are TRBV11-2 and TRBJ2-7; D is possibly TRBD1 or TRBD2 (5 bases each). V gave up 0 bases and J gave up 3 bases, with 18 bases separating them. This CDR3 is 17 amino acids long. Germline V gene data show CDR1 as SGHAT and CDR2 as FQNNGV. In nucleotides, the CDR3 is TGTGCCAGCAGCTTAGATTTCGGTCAGGGACCCCACTACGAGCAGTACTTC. As protein: CASSLDFGQGPHYEQYF. Full variable domain (rest looked up from reference TRBV11-2 and TRBJ2-7): EAGVAQSPRYKIIEKRQSVAFWCNPISGHATLYWYQQILGQGPKLLIQFQNNGVVDDSQLPKDRFSAERLKGVDSTLKIQPAKLEDSAVYLCASSLDFGQGPHYEQYFGPGTRLTVT.

The count of this clone is one. This sequence joins TRBV5-1 and TRBJ1-4; D gene uncertain. Per the germline V gene, CDR1 is SGHRS and CDR2 is YFSETQ. Trimming cost V 0 bases and J 0 bases, with 9 bases left between them. This CDR3 contains 16 residues. This CDR3 reads CASSLVPAATNEKLFF. The CDR3 DNA follows: TGCGCCAGCAGCTTGGTGCCCGCTGCAACTAATGAAAAACTGTTTTTT.

The genes are TRBV6-1 and TRBJ2-3; D uncertain. Germline CDR1 MNHNS, CDR2 SASEGT. Trimming cost V 2 bases and J 6 bases, with 6 bases left between them. The CDR3 contains 12 residues. In DNA, the CDR3 is TGTGCCAGCAGTGAAATGGGGGATACGCAGTATTTT. Translation gives CASSEMGDTQYF.

V usage is TRBV6-6 and J usage is TRBJ2-2; 7 bases match TRBD1. Per the germline V gene, CDR1 is MNHNY and CDR2 is SVGAGI (reference sequence). This CDR3 comprises 15 residues. Trimming took 2 bases from V and 2 from J; bases not matched to a gene: 2. CDR3 coding DNA: TGTGCCAGCAGTTACAGGACAGGAAACACCGGGGAGCTGTTTTTT. Protein sequence: CASSYRTGNTGELFF.

This chain connects TRBV5-1 to TRBJ2-7; D may match TRBD1 or TRBD2 (5 bases each). Germline assignment: CDR1 SGHRS and CDR2 YFSETQ. The CDR3 runs 15 residues. V lost 4 bases and J 3 bases, leaving 17 bases between the germline ends. The DNA for the CDR3 is TGCGCCAGCAGCCTGTCCGGGACCGCCGTCTACGAGCAGTACTTC. Translating it yields CASSLSGTAVYEQYF.

The chain couples TRBV28 to TRBJ2-5, with D possibly TRBD1 on 5 matching bases. The length of the CDR3 is 16 residues. The V gene's germline CDR1 is MDHEN and CDR2 SYDVKM. The V gene lost 6 bases and the J gene lost 2 bases, with 19 bases spanning the gap. The CDR3 loop is CASSTVTRTFQETQYF. CDR3 coding DNA: TGTGCCAGCAGCACAGTGACGAGGACATTTCAAGAGACCCAGTACTTC.

This clone was detected only once. The V gene is TRBV20-1, the J gene TRBJ2-6, with TRBD1 as a possible D gene (6 bases). The CDR3 sequence is 11 residues long. CDR1 DFQATT and CDR2 SNEGSKA come from the germline V gene (reference sequence). Trimming removed 3 bases at V and 15 bases at J, with 12 bases between. CDR3 in amino acids: CSARGTRDLTF. CDR3 bases: TGCAGTGCTAGGGGGACAAGGGACCTGACTTTC.

This sequence joins TRBV6-5 and TRBJ1-5; unclear D gene. The CDR3 covers 14 residues. V lost 2 bases and J 4 bases, leaving 9 bases between the germline ends. Germline V CDR1 and CDR2: MNHEY, SVGAGI. This chain's CDR3 is CASSYDPSNQPQHF. In DNA, the CDR3 is TGTGCCAGCAGTTACGATCCCTCAAATCAGCCCCAGCATTTT.

The chain has TRBV15 and TRBJ2-7, with a weak D call TRBD2 (5 bases). This CDR3 spans 14 amino acids. In germline, CDR1 is LNHNV, CDR2 YYDKDF (reference sequence). V gave up 5 bases and J gave up 1 base, with 12 bases separating them. CDR3 DNA: TGTGCCACCAGCTACCTTCTAGCATCCTACGAGCAGTACTTC. Protein sequence: CATSYLLASYEQYF.

The chain joins TRBV5-6 to TRBJ2-3; D is ambiguous. CDR1 and CDR2 (germline): SGHDT, YYEEEE. This CDR3 spans 13 amino acids. Trimming stripped 7 bases from V and 0 bases from J, with 9 bases between. In DNA, the CDR3 is TGTGCCAGCCGCCCGGCAAGCACAGATACGCAGTATTTT. It translates to CASRPASTDTQYF. Full variable domain (rest looked up from reference TRBV5-6 and TRBJ2-3): DAGVTQSPTHLIKTRGQQVTLRCSPKSGHDTVSWYQQALGQGPQFIFQYYEEEERQRGNFPDRFSGHQFPNYSSELNVNALLLGDSALYLCASRPASTDTQYFGPGTRLTVL.

The chain couples TRBV29-1 to TRBJ2-5; D tentatively reads TRBD1 or TRBD2 (8 bases each). V gave up 4 bases and J gave up 5 bases, with 26 bases separating them. The CDR3 length is 17 residues. Germline V lookup: CDR1 SQVTM, CDR2 ANQGSEA. The CDR3, as DNA: TGCAGCGTTGGGAGCCAGGGGGCGGGAGGAAGGAGGGAGACCCAGTACTTC. Its translation is CSVGSQGAGGRRETQYF.

This sequence joins TRBV28 and TRBJ2-7; unclear D gene. Per the germline V gene, CDR1 is MDHEN and CDR2 is SYDVKM. Between the trimmed V and J ends, which lost 2 bases and 5 bases, there was a span of 13 bases. There are 14 residues in the CDR3. The CDR3 nucleotides read TGTGCCAGCAGTTTAAGCCCAGGTCAGAACGAGCAGTACTTC. It is translated as CASSLSPGQNEQYF.

This chain connects TRBV14 to TRBJ2-2; the D is unclear. This CDR3 region has 13 residues. The V gene lost 3 bases and the J gene lost 6 bases, with 8 bases spanning the gap. Germline CDR1 is SGHDN and CDR2 is FVKESK. CDR3 region: CASSQFLAGELFF. CDR3 DNA sequence: TGTGCCAGCAGCCAGTTTTTAGCCGGGGAGCTGTTTTTT.

The chain has TRBV28 and TRBJ2-7; 8 nucleotides align to TRBD2. V shed 4 bases and J 1 base; nucleotides not matched to a gene: 15. The CDR3 has 18 residues. Germline V gene lookup returns CDR1 MDHEN and CDR2 SYDVKM. The CDR3, as DNA: TGTGCCAGCAGTTCCGGGGTGGCGGGAGGACTACGTTCCTACGAGCAGTACTTC. It translates to CASSSGVAGGLRSYEQYF.

This chain joins TRBV9 and TRBJ2-1; 10 bases align to TRBD2. Germline V lookup: CDR1 SGDLS, CDR2 YYNGEE. V was pared by 3 bases and J by 4 bases, with 4 bases of the junction left unmatched. This CDR3 spans 15 amino acids. The CDR3 region has the DNA TGTGCCAGCAGCGGGACTAGCGGTATTTACAATGAGCAGTTCTTC. This encodes CASSGTSGIYNEQFF.

CDR3 residues: CAWSLKNIQYF. The CDR3 DNA reads as TGTGCCTGGAGTCTTAAAAACATTCAGTACTTC. V and J are TRBV30 and TRBJ2-4; no clear D. The V and J ends lost 2 bases and 4 bases respectively, with 3 bases between them. CDR3 length: 11 residues. Germline V gene data show CDR1 as GTSNPN and CDR2 as SVGIG (reference sequence). Full variable domain (rest looked up from reference TRBV30 and TRBJ2-4): SQTIHQWPATLVQPVGSPLSLECTVEGTSNPNLYWYRQAAGRGLQLLFYSVGIGQISSEVPQNLSASRPQDRQFILSSKKLLLSDSGFYLCAWSLKNIQYFGAGTRLSVL.

V gene TRBV7-9 combines with J gene TRBJ2-1, with D possibly being TRBD2 (6 bases). Germline V lookup: CDR1 SEHNR, CDR2 FQNEAQ (reference sequence). The CDR3 spans 15 residues. Trimming removed 4 bases at V and 0 bases at J, with 10 bases between. The CDR3 spells CASSSRDFSYNEQFF. The DNA for the CDR3 is TGTGCCAGCAGCTCCCGGGACTTCTCCTACAATGAGCAGTTCTTC.

The chain recombines TRBV11-2 with TRBJ2-4; the D gene is possibly TRBD1 (7 bases). The CDR3 totals 13 residues. Trimming removed 0 bases from V and 12 bases from J, with 12 bases in between. Germline V gene data show CDR1 as SGHAT and CDR2 as FQNNGV. The CDR3 DNA sequence: TGTGCCAGCAGCTTAGATGGGCAGGGGGGTCAGTACTTC. Translating it yields CASSLDGQGGQYF.

The count of this clone is one. V is TRBV7-3 and J is TRBJ2-6; D perhaps matches TRBD1 (5 bases). The CDR3 is 18 residues long. Between the trimmed V and J ends, which lost 5 bases and 0 bases, there was a span of 17 bases. Germline loops: CDR1 SGHTA, CDR2 FQGTGA. CDR3 bases: TGTGCCAGCAGCCCCACCCCCGGACACCGCTCTGGGGCCAACGTCCTGACTTTC. It encodes CASSPTPGHRSGANVLTF.

A word on this clone: One end of the junction varies from germline; a read error may be responsible. This chain uses TRBV14 with TRBJ2-3, with D maybe TRBD2 (5 bases). Germline CDR1 SGHDN, CDR2 FVKESK. There are 15 residues in the CDR3. CDR3: CASSQGAGTTDTQYF. CDR3 nucleotides: TGTGCCAGCAGTCAAGGCGCGGGTACCACAGATACGCAGTATTTT.

The chain links TRBV30 to TRBJ2-5; D unclear. Trimming stripped 1 base from V and 7 bases from J, with 16 bases between. The CDR3 runs to 14 residues. Per germline, CDR1 GTSNPN and CDR2 SVGIG (reference sequence). The CDR3 bases are TGTGCCTGGAGTGAAAGCCGGCACCATGGGACCCAGTACTTC. Residues: CAWSESRHHGTQYF.

V gene TRBV6-5 combines with J gene TRBJ2-2; D is unclear. CDR1 MNHEY and CDR2 SVGAGI come from the germline V gene. CDR3 length: 13 amino acids. V was trimmed by 6 bases and J by 7 bases, leaving 12 bases between them. The CDR3 reads CASRRRKSGELFF. The DNA for the CDR3 is TGTGCCAGCAGACGACGCAAGAGCGGGGAGCTGTTTTTT.

The gene calls are TRBV15 and TRBJ1-4; tentative D call: TRBD1 (5 bases). The germline CDR1 and CDR2 sequences are LNHNV and YYDKDF (reference sequence). The V end was cut by 1 base, the J end by 8 bases, with 20 bases between. This CDR3 is 17 amino acids long. In DNA, the CDR3 is TGTGCCACCAGCAGAGGTCGAAGGGGCTCAGTTGACGAAAAACTGTTTTTT. Protein product: CATSRGRRGSVDEKLFF.

The rearrangement uses TRBV30 and TRBJ2-7; D not resolved. Trimming stripped 2 bases from V and 6 bases from J, with 11 bases between. CDR1 GTSNPN and CDR2 SVGIG come from the germline V gene (reference sequence). This CDR3 region has 12 residues. The CDR3 DNA follows: TGTGCCTGGAGTCCGAGTGGCGCCGAGCAGTACTTC. It codes for CAWSPSGAEQYF.

This clone was counted a single time. The J gene is TRBJ1-5, the V gene TRBV9; 7 bases are shared with TRBD1. The V gene's germline CDR1 is SGDLS and CDR2 YYNGEE. The trim removed 2 bases at V and 4 bases at J, leaving 6 bases unmatched. CDR3 length equals 15 residues. CDR3 sequence: CASSVGTELNQPQHF. For the CDR3, the DNA is TGTGCCAGCAGCGTTGGGACAGAACTAAATCAGCCCCAGCATTTT.